The text below deals with one TCR beta chain. This clone was recorded only once. Its antigen is currently not known. No much larger clonotype is one base removed from it; base qualities were not supplied. To estimate absolute template abundance from read counts, synthetic TCR analog templates were spiked into each PCR. Using the immunoSEQ assay, TCRbeta CDR3 regions were amplified from genomic DNA with bias-controlled V and J gene primers. Rearranged TCRbeta segments were sequenced at approximately 20X coverage. Concerning the study's data processing: Clustering was used to correct sequencing errors, and CDR3s were annotated against IMGT to assign V, D and J genes. Downstream analyses used only productive TCRbeta rearrangements and left out out-of-frame or stop-codon sequences. Clonality was computed as one minus Shannon entropy normalized by the log of the number of unique productive sequences. Clones differing between time points or between blood and tumor were identified using Fisher's exact test with Benjamini-Hochberg correction, with an adjusted p below 0.01 applied as the threshold. TCRdb stores this immuneACCESS table with in-frame sequences only. Part of the clones is absent; in the studies checked, under half of the shortfall reflects unresolved V genes, and no reason is known for the rest. The V and J calls and the clone size are those of that table, but D and trimming were determined from the DNA. This sample lists 130,000 or so clones; approximately 84% were detected once. The leading ten clones occupy 3.2% of the sample.

The data stem from a study of PD-L1 blockade in urothelial cancer listed by TCRdb under 2017. Concerning the study at large: All patients started therapy in about 2014 and received atezolizumab 1,200 mg intravenously every 3 weeks. About 90% of the roughly 29 patients were identified as males with urothelial cancer of bladder origin, and a prior smoking history was reported by 18 of 29 patients. Durable clinical benefit was achieved by nine patients and was not achieved by 20 patients. Patients had an ECOG performance status of 0 or 1 and had received between 0 and 3 prior chemotherapy regimens. Blood samples were analyzed at two time points: 3 weeks after treatment start (second dose) and 6 weeks after treatment start. Pretreatment tumor samples and matched peripheral blood, collected serially before and after atezolizumab treatment, underwent TCR sequencing. Progression-free survival longer than 6 months counted as durable clinical benefit, and TCR features were additionally tested against both progression-free and overall survival. Whole exome sequencing and RNA sequencing of pretreatment tumors were performed alongside TCR sequencing in the same patients. An exploratory multi-omic analysis was conducted of the somatic, immune and clinical correlates of response to PD-L1 blockade with atezolizumab in urothelial cancer. Pretreatment blood TCR-seq was available for 27 to 30 patients, at least one posttreatment blood collection was obtained for about 24 patients, and tumor TCR-seq was available for about 24 patients. Blood samples yielded a median of roughly 150,000 T cells and more than 80,000 unique TCRs, with median clonality roughly 0.082. On the study overall, not on this receptor specifically: Among patients with durable benefit, tumor-associated TCR clones showed greater expansion in peripheral blood 3 weeks after treatment started (n = 22, p = 0.022). A pretreatment peripheral blood TCR clonality below the median was linked to improved progression-free and overall survival. Because the sample size was small (n of about 30) and many exploratory analyses were performed, the results are intended to be hypothesis-generating.

In light of the paper, this sample's time point label describes: pretreatment peripheral blood. The cohort comprised 25 to 35 patients with locally advanced or metastatic urothelial carcinoma treated at Memorial Sloan Kettering on a trial protocol. Peripheral blood mononuclear cells were collected pretreatment and during treatment, with between 1 and 8 total time points obtained per patient. The Qiagen DNeasy Blood extraction kit was used to purify genomic DNA from total PBMCs and tumor samples. PBMCs were collected pretreatment and during treatment, and were isolated and stored as previously described. Looking up the germline V gene yields CDR1 SGHAT and CDR2 FQNNGV. Spanning cysteine to phenylalanine, the CDR3 consists of 14 amino acids. Only the CDR3 DNA is retained, 42 bases long and in frame from the first base. Deletion took 5 bases off V and 0 bases off J, with a span of 10 bases between the germline ends.

The receptor chain draws on TRBV11-2 and TRBJ1-1, with no reliable assignment of the D segment. This material consisted of PBMCs, taken around atezolizumab (anti-PD-L1) treatment. The sequence was obtained from a middle-aged man with urothelial cancer. The DNA sequence follows: TGTGCCAGCAGCCCTGCGACTATGAACACTGAAGCTTTCTTT. It codes for CASSPATMNTEAFF.